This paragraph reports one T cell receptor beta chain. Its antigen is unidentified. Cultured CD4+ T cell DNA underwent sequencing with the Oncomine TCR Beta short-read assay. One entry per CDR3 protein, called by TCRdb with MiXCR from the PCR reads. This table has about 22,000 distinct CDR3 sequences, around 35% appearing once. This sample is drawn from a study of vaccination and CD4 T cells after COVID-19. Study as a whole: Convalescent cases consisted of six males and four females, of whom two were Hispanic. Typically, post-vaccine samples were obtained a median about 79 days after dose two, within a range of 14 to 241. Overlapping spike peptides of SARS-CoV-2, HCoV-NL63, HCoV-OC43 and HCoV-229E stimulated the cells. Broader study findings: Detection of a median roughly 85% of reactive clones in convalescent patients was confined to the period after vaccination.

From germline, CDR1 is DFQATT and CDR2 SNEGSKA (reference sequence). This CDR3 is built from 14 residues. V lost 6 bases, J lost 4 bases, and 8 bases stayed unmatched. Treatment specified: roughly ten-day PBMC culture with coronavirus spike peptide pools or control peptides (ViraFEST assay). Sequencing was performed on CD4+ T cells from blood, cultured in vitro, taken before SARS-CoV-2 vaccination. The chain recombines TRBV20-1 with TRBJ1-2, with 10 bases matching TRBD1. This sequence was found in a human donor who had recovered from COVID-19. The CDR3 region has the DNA TGCAGTGCCATCCGACAGGGGGCGAGCTATGGCTACACCTTC. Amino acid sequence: CSAIRQGASYGYTF.